Here is one TCR beta chain with its context. The sample holds many counts of this clone. Its specific antigen is unknown. Base qualities are not provided; no much larger clone lies one nucleotide away. This sample stems from a study of metastatic and nonmetastatic thyroid tumors (TCRdb year 2020). Background for the entire study: For patients with malignant and with benign thyroid disease, the researchers compared repertoires between peripheral blood samples and tumor or nodule tissue samples. Broad study findings and their caveats: TCR beta diversity was reported as significantly higher in malignant tumors than in benign nodules, in both blood and tumor samples.

Before undergoing thyroid surgery, none of the patients had been given any kind of treatment. Patient clinical samples collected from about 2011 to 2019 were retrospectively analysed using T-cell receptor beta sequencing. Library creation used PCR. Sequencing was carried out with an Illumina HiSeq 4000. High-throughput sequencing was used to profile the TCR beta-chain CDR3 region of every patient. The source study handled its data this way. Drawing on CDR3 differences between clinicopathological groups, the researchers built a classifier meant to tell apart patients with distant-metastatic papillary thyroid cancer. Repertoire diversity was assessed with the Shannon index, and tumor-blood repertoire similarity with the Morisita-Horn index. The public reads were run again by TCRdb, first through fastp at Q25 and then through MiXCR, and only productive beta chains were kept. Clone size and V and J calls follow TCRdb, not the original study. This sample has about 32,000 clones in its table, and 7% to 9% of those were observed once. The leading ten clones occupy 43% of the sample.

Sequenced input: blood. The TCR sequence derives from a female donor with papillary thyroid cancer or a benign thyroid nodule (not recorded which). Some clones in this sample may be carry-over from other donors' samples.

The bases are TGTGCCAGCTCACCTCTCGGAGCAGGGGTGGGCACAGATACGCAGTATTTT. Its translation is CASSPLGAGVGTDTQYF. The chain is made from TRBV18 and TRBJ2-3; TRBD1 might be the D gene, on 6 matching bases. CDR1 and CDR2 are read off the germline V gene as KGHSH and LQKENI. From its cysteine to its phenylalanine, the CDR3 spans 17 amino acids. Left in the record is the CDR3 DNA by itself, 51 bases read in frame from the first base. Trimming removed 3 bases from V and 1 base from J, leaving 17 bases between the germline ends.